The 25 T cell receptor beta chains below come from one sample, sequenced in a study of blood T cell repertoires in COVID-19. Sequenced by immunoSEQ multiplex PCR; TCRdb stores in-frame clones only, minus some. The sample yields 100,000 to 140,000 clones, about nine tenths seen once. Sequencing was performed on peripheral blood. The source is a woman in her twenties or thirties with acute or convalescent COVID-19.

J is TRBJ1-5 and V is TRBV18; D is ambiguous. CDR1 and CDR2 (germline): KGHSH, LQKENI. This CDR3 spans 14 amino acids. V shed 5 bases and J shed 2 bases, with 10 bases lying between them. In DNA, the CDR3 is TGTGCCAGCTCAACGAGAGAGGGCAATCAGCCCCAGCATTTT. Translating gives CASSTREGNQPQHF.

The chain recombines TRBV3-1 (or the pseudogene TRBV3-2) with TRBJ1-4; tentative D call: TRBD1 (5 bases). Germline-derived CDR1 and CDR2 are LGHDT and YNNKEL (reference sequence). This CDR3 contains 15 residues. With 1 base removed from V and 3 bases from J, the gap between germline ends came to 9 bases. CDR3 coding DNA: TGTGCCAGCAGCCAAGTGGGGGGGTCTAATGAAAAACTGTTTTTT. Its protein is CASSQVGGSNEKLFF.

The chain links TRBV4-3 to TRBJ2-7; 10 bases match TRBD2. CDR3 length equals 15 residues. The germline V gene encodes CDR1 LGHNA and CDR2 YSLEER. Unmatched junction bases numbered 7, after V lost 4 bases and J lost 4 bases. In nucleotides, the CDR3 is TGCGCCAGCAGCCCTCGACTAGCGGGTATATACGAGCAGTACTTC. Its translation: CASSPRLAGIYEQYF.

The rearrangement links TRBV2 to TRBJ1-1, with D tentatively TRBD1 (6 bases). CDR3 length: 17 residues. V lost 6 bases and J lost 7, with 27 bases in between. The V gene's germline CDR1 is SNHLY and CDR2 FYNNEI. The DNA of the CDR3 is TGTGCCAGCAGGTTCACAGGGTATGAGTCCCAACAGGGTGAAGCTTTCTTT. Translation gives CASRFTGYESQQGEAFF.

The V gene is TRBV7-8, the J gene TRBJ1-5, with D possibly TRBD1 on 6 matching bases. The ends were cut back, 6 bases at V and 2 bases at J, with 17 bases in the middle. Germline-derived CDR1 and CDR2 are SGHVS and FQNEAQ. The CDR3 has 16 residues. The CDR3 here is CASRPLGAVGNQPQHF. The DNA of the CDR3 is TGTGCCAGCAGACCTCTGGGGGCTGTGGGCAATCAGCCCCAGCATTTT.

V usage is TRBV6-5 and J usage is TRBJ1-2, with D possibly being TRBD1 (5 bases). The CDR3 spans 14 residues. The germline V gene has CDR1 MNHEY and CDR2 SVGAGI. The germline V and J ends were trimmed by 3 bases and 3 bases, with 11 bases remaining between them. The CDR3 DNA follows: TGTGCCAGCAGTTATAAGGGGTTGCACTATGGCTACACCTTC. This gives the protein CASSYKGLHYGYTF.

This clone was counted once. The rearrangement joins TRBV14 to TRBJ2-6, with no clear D. This CDR3 contains 16 residues. Trimming cost V 0 bases and J 10 bases, with 16 bases left between them. Germline V gene sequence: CDR1 SGHDN, CDR2 FVKESK. The CDR3, as DNA: TGTGCCAGCAGCCAAGATCGGTTGTCTCAGACAAACGTCCTGACTTTC. This sequence encodes CASSQDRLSQTNVLTF.

This sequence joins TRBV5-1 and TRBJ2-3; 8 positions agree with TRBD1. The CDR3 has 17 amino acids. V lost 3 bases to trimming and J lost 5 bases; unmatched junction nucleotides: 14. Germline V gene sequence: CDR1 SGHRS, CDR2 YFSETQ. The CDR3 DNA sequence: TGCGCCAGCAGCTACCCCCCCGGACAGGGAGAGGGAGATACGCAGTATTTT. Translated, it gives CASSYPPGQGEGDTQYF. The full variable domain, with the rest looked up from reference TRBV5-1 and TRBJ2-3, is KAGVTQTPRYLIKTRGQQVTLSCSPISGHRSVSWYQQTPGQGLQFLFEYFSETQRNKGNFPGRFSGRQFSNSRSEMNVSTLELGDSALYLCASSYPPGQGEGDTQYFGPGTRLTVL.

This clone was counted a few times. V gene TRBV4-1 combines with J gene TRBJ1-2, with TRBD1 matching over 7 bases. This CDR3 has 13 amino acids. J gave up 9 bases and V 3 bases, and 7 bases lay outside the gene matches. The germline CDR1 and CDR2 sequences are MGHRA and YSYEKL. The CDR3 here is CASSHPATGSYTF. DNA for the CDR3: TGCGCCAGCAGCCACCCGGCGACAGGGAGCTACACCTTC.

J is TRBJ1-1 and V is TRBV10-3; perhaps TRBD1 as D (6 bases). The V gene lost 6 bases and the J gene lost 0 bases, with 14 bases spanning the gap. The CDR3 extends over 15 amino acids. Germline V gene data show CDR1 as ENHRY and CDR2 as SYGVKD. The CDR3: CAISNQDSVNTEAFF. The CDR3 DNA is TGTGCCATCAGCAACCAGGACAGCGTGAACACTGAAGCTTTCTTT.

The gene calls are TRBV4-2 and TRBJ1-4; TRBD1 might be the D (5 bases). V lost 8 bases, J lost 4 bases, and 20 bases lay in between. The CDR3 sequence is 16 residues long. Per the germline V gene, CDR1 is LGHNA and CDR2 is YNFKEQ. This chain's CDR3 is CASQLRVGDYNEKLFF. CDR3 sequence (DNA): TGTGCCAGCCAGCTGAGGGTAGGGGACTATAATGAAAAACTGTTTTTT.

The chain joins TRBV7-9 to TRBJ1-6; D is possibly TRBD1 (6 bases). The germline V gene encodes CDR1 SEHNR and CDR2 FQNEAQ (reference sequence). Trimming removed 2 bases from V and 10 bases from J, with 12 bases in between. This CDR3 has 14 residues. The CDR3 sequence: CASSLRGGESPLHF. CDR3 in DNA: TGTGCCAGCAGCTTACGGGGGGGCGAGTCACCCCTCCACTTT.

The chain uses TRBV4-1 and TRBJ1-1, with unresolved D. CDR1 MGHRA and CDR2 YSYEKL come from the germline V gene. V was cut by 1 base and J by 1 base, with 19 bases left in between. The CDR3 runs 18 residues. The CDR3 spells CASSQGVIRSHSNTEAFF. CDR3 bases: TGCGCCAGCAGCCAAGGGGTGATTAGGAGCCACTCGAACACTGAAGCTTTCTTT.

The chain carries TRBV28 and TRBJ1-2; D might be TRBD1 (6 bases). V lost 5 bases and J 8 bases, leaving 15 bases between the germline ends. The CDR3 runs to 13 residues. Germline CDR1 and CDR2: MDHEN and SYDVKM. The CDR3 nucleotides are TGTGCCAGCAGTCGAACAGGGTCTTGGGGCTACACCTTC. Protein sequence: CASSRTGSWGYTF.

In nucleotides, the CDR3 is TGTGCCAGCAGCAGGGACAGGGCTGGATGGTATGGCTACACCTTC. Its protein product is CASSRDRAGWYGYTF. The gene calls are TRBV11-2 and TRBJ1-2, with 9 bases lining up with TRBD1. The trim removed 5 bases at V and 5 bases at J, leaving 9 bases unmatched. This CDR3 has 15 residues. CDR1 and CDR2 from the germline V gene are SGHAT and FQNNGV.

This rearrangement joins TRBV28 to TRBJ1-5; the D is unclear. Germline lookup yields CDR1 MDHEN and CDR2 SYDVKM. The germline V and J ends were trimmed by 0 bases and 3 bases, with 15 bases remaining between them. CDR3 size: 17 residues. Written as DNA, the CDR3 is TGTGCCAGCAGTTTATGGCGGCCACCGAACTTCAATCAGCCCCAGCATTTT. Translating it yields CASSLWRPPNFNQPQHF. Looking up the rest from reference TRBV28 and TRBJ1-5 gives the full variable domain: DVKVTQSSRYLVKRTGEKVFLECVQDMDHENMFWYRQDPGLGLRLIYFSYDVKMKEKGDIPEGYSVSREKKERFSLILESASTNQTSMYLCASSLWRPPNFNQPQHFGDGTRLSIL.

V and J are TRBV9 and TRBJ2-1; 11 bases align to TRBD2. The V segment lost 1 base and the J segment 7 bases; nucleotides outside the gene matches: 4. Germline values: CDR1 SGDLS, CDR2 YYNGEE. The CDR3 covers 15 residues. CDR3 DNA sequence: TGTGCCAGCAGCGTAAGACTAGCGGGGTATAATGAGCAGTTCTTC. This codes for CASSVRLAGYNEQFF.

The chain is built from TRBV4-2 and TRBJ2-7; TRBD1 matches at 9 bases. V lost 5 bases, J lost 6 bases, and 11 bases stayed unmatched. The CDR3 extends over 15 amino acids. Germline assignment: CDR1 LGHNA and CDR2 YNFKEQ. Written as DNA, the CDR3 is TGTGCCAGCAGCGATCGACAGGGGGATTCGCGCGAGCAGTACTTC. The encoded protein is CASSDRQGDSREQYF.

The genes are TRBV11-3 and TRBJ2-7; 9 bases line up with TRBD1. CDR3 length: 14 residues. V lost 1 base, J lost 6 bases, and 4 bases stayed unmatched. Germline V CDR1 and CDR2: SGHNT, YENEEA. The DNA of the CDR3 is TGTGCCAGCAGCTTAGCCGGACAGGGGTCCGAGCAGTACTTC. This sequence encodes CASSLAGQGSEQYF. The full variable domain, its missing parts supplied by reference TRBV11-3 and TRBJ2-7, is EAGVVQSPRYKIIEKKQPVAFWCNPISGHNTLYWYLQNLGQGPELLIRYENEEAVDDSQLPKDRFSAERLKGVDSTLKIQPAELGDSAVYLCASSLAGQGSEQYFGPGTRLTVT.

This clone was counted a single time. This chain joins TRBV7-2 and TRBJ1-2, with 9 bases aligning to TRBD1. Germline CDR1 SGHTA, CDR2 FQGNSA. This CDR3 spans 14 amino acids. The V and J ends lost 5 bases and 3 bases, in that order; junction bases with no gene match: 4. The chain's CDR3 is CASSPDRGYYGYTF. The CDR3 DNA follows: TGTGCCAGCAGCCCGGACAGGGGCTACTATGGCTACACCTTC.

The chain employs TRBV28 and TRBJ2-3, with TRBD1 matching over 9 bases. The CDR3 covers 17 residues. CDR1 is MDHEN and CDR2 is SYDVKM in the germline V gene. V trimming: 6 bases; J trimming: 2 bases; junction bases outside the gene matches: 12. CDR3 nucleotides: TGTGCCAGCAGCCCGGGGGGTCAACAGGGGGCCACAGATACGCAGTATTTT. It translates to CASSPGGQQGATDTQYF.

The V call is TRBV18, the J call TRBJ2-7, with D possibly being TRBD2 (5 bases). Per germline, CDR1 KGHSH and CDR2 LQKENI. The CDR3 covers 14 residues. V lost 4 bases to trimming and J lost 0 bases, with 10 bases between them. CDR3 bases: TGTGCCAGCTCACATTACGGAGGCTCCTACGAGCAGTACTTC. Its protein product is CASSHYGGSYEQYF.

The rearrangement joins TRBV9 to TRBJ2-7, with D unresolved. The germline CDR1 and CDR2 sequences are SGDLS and YYNGEE. V gave up 0 bases and J gave up 2 bases, with 9 bases separating them. The CDR3 has 14 residues. Here the CDR3 reads CASSVGMLTYEQYF. The CDR3 DNA follows: TGTGCCAGCAGCGTAGGTATGCTAACCTACGAGCAGTACTTC.

This sequence joins TRBV7-9 and TRBJ1-4; the match to TRBD1 covers 7 bases. The V gene end was trimmed by 5 bases and the J gene end by 8 bases; junction bases not matched to a gene: 11. CDR1 is SEHNR and CDR2 is FQNEAQ in the germline V gene (reference sequence). This CDR3 region has 15 residues. The CDR3 protein is CASSPRETGNEKLFF. The DNA for the CDR3 is TGTGCCAGCAGCCCCCGGGAGACAGGGAACGAAAAACTGTTTTTT. The whole variable domain, remainder taken from reference TRBV7-9 and TRBJ1-4, is DTGVSQNPRHKITKRGQNVTFRCDPISEHNRLYWYRQTLGQGPEFLTYFQNEAQLEKSRLLSDRFSAERPKGSFSTLEIQRTEQGDSAMYLCASSPRETGNEKLFFGSGTQLSVL.

The rearrangement uses TRBV9 and TRBJ2-2; no firm D call. Germline V CDR1 and CDR2: SGDLS, YYNGEE. CDR3 size: 14 residues. Trimming cost V 3 bases and J 2 bases, with 8 bases left between them. This CDR3 is CASSALENTGELFF. The CDR3 DNA sequence: TGTGCCAGCAGCGCTCTAGAAAACACCGGGGAGCTGTTTTTT.